One and the same sample provided the 2 T cell receptor beta chains below, sequenced in a study of response to subunit inactivated influenza vaccine. TCRdb re-called the RT-PCR reads through MiXCR, storing one row per CDR3 protein. Among roughly 170,000 distinct CDR3 sequences, around 9% were seen once, and the ten largest hold about a tenth. Sequencing was performed on non-naive T cells sorted from PBMCs, taken on the day of vaccination. Every receptor here comes from a man between 50 and 59 years old who received an inactivated influenza vaccine.

This clonotype was found a few times. This sequence joins TRBV20-1 and TRBJ2-1; TRBD2 matches 11 bases. Germline loops: CDR1 DFQATT, CDR2 SNEGSKA (reference sequence). The V gene end was trimmed by 5 bases and the J gene end by 5 bases; junction bases not matched to a gene: 5. This CDR3 spans 14 amino acids. CDR3 in amino acids: CSAVSGRAHNEQFF. DNA of the CDR3: TGCAGTGCTGTTAGCGGGAGGGCCCACAATGAGCAGTTCTTC.

This clonotype was found many times. The chain has TRBV29-1 and TRBJ2-1, with TRBD1 identical over 7 bases. CDR3 length: 14 residues. Losses at the gene ends were 5 bases for V and 6 bases for J; bases not matched to a gene: 10. In germline, CDR1 is SQVTM, CDR2 ANQGSEA. The CDR3: CSVRIGGQGNEQFF. The CDR3 DNA follows: TGCAGCGTTAGGATAGGGGGCCAGGGCAATGAGCAGTTCTTC.